The next 5 T cell receptor beta chains were all read from a single sample in a study of T cell responses to AZD1222 COVID-19 vaccine. Sequencing was performed with immunoSEQ multiplex PCR; in TCRdb, only in-frame clones are kept and a portion is missing. The sample contains 110,000 to 150,000 clones, around 90% of which appear only once. This sample comprised peripheral blood, obtained on day 0 of AZD1222 vaccination. The receptor set was obtained from an adult in good health.

This clone showed up just once. The chain combines TRBV5-6 with TRBJ2-5; D is unclear. V dropped 0 bases and J dropped 4 bases, with 16 bases sitting between them. This CDR3 contains 16 residues. Germline V lookup: CDR1 SGHDT, CDR2 YYEEEE. CDR3 amino acids: CASSLGRPGRRETQYF. The DNA of the CDR3 is TGTGCCAGCAGCTTGGGACGCCCCGGAAGGCGAGAGACCCAGTACTTC. The whole variable domain, filled in from reference TRBV5-6 and TRBJ2-5, reads DAGVTQSPTHLIKTRGQQVTLRCSPKSGHDTVSWYQQALGQGPQFIFQYYEEEERQRGNFPDRFSGHQFPNYSSELNVNALLLGDSALYLCASSLGRPGRRETQYFGPGTRLLVL.

This sequence joins TRBV6-5 and TRBJ1-1; D might be TRBD1 (6 bases). Germline V gene sequence: CDR1 MNHEY, CDR2 SVGAGI. The CDR3 is 14 amino acids. The ends were cut back, 2 bases at V and 4 bases at J, with 11 bases in the middle. The DNA for the CDR3 is TGTGCCAGCAGTTACGGAGGGGGTAGCACTGAAGCTTTCTTT. It codes for CASSYGGGSTEAFF.

The CDR3 DNA follows: TGTGCCAGCAGGGCAAGCTCCTACAATGAGCAGTTCTTC. Translated: CASRASSYNEQFF. The rearrangement uses TRBV27 and TRBJ2-1; D gene uncertain. V lost 6 bases and J 0 bases, leaving 6 bases between the germline ends. The germline CDR1 and CDR2 sequences are MNHEY and SMNVEV (reference sequence). CDR3 length equals 13 residues.

The rearrangement links TRBV3-1 (or the pseudogene TRBV3-2) to TRBJ1-3; 11 nucleotides line up with TRBD1. With V trimmed by 1 base and J by 3 bases, 17 bases remained unmatched. The CDR3 spans 21 residues. The germline V gene has CDR1 LGHDT and CDR2 YNNKEL (reference sequence). CDR3 in amino acids: CASSQGVRTGGPNAFGNTIYF. DNA of the CDR3: TGTGCCAGCAGCCAAGGAGTAAGGACAGGGGGCCCCAACGCCTTTGGAAACACCATATATTTT.

This chain joins TRBV6-5 and TRBJ1-2; the match to TRBD1 covers 11 bases. The CDR3 extends over 15 amino acids. Losses at the gene ends were 6 bases for V and 7 bases for J; bases not matched to a gene: 10. Germline values: CDR1 MNHEY, CDR2 SVGAGI. CDR3 sequence: CASRKPGQGGSGYTF. As DNA, the CDR3 is TGTGCCAGCAGGAAACCGGGACAGGGGGGTAGTGGCTACACCTTC.